Each of the 9 T cell receptor beta chains below was sequenced from the same sample in a study of blood T cell repertoires in COVID-19. The table came from immunoSEQ multiplex PCR; TCRdb's copy has only in-frame clones and leaves some out. The table lists fewer than 85,000 clones, 82% of them singletons, with around a fifth in the top ten. Source material: peripheral blood. These receptors were taken from a human donor in a cohort sampled during active COVID-19.

V and J are TRBV6-5 and TRBJ2-5; TRBD2 matches at 7 bases. Germline CDR1 reads MNHEY; CDR2 reads SVGAGI. V gave up 6 bases and J gave up 5 bases; unmatched junction bases: 9. CDR3 length: 14 amino acids. CDR3 nucleotides: TGTGCCAGCAGGACCGGGGGGTCCGGGGAGACCCAGTACTTC. Protein: CASRTGGSGETQYF.

The chain is built from TRBV18 and TRBJ2-6, with 9 bases aligning to TRBD1. V was pared by 6 bases and J by 6 bases, with 12 bases of the junction left unmatched. The V gene's germline CDR1 is KGHSH and CDR2 LQKENI. This CDR3 spans 17 amino acids. The CDR3 region is CASSQRTTGGLANVLTF. CDR3 in DNA: TGTGCCAGCTCCCAGCGTACGACAGGGGGTTTGGCCAACGTCCTGACTTTC.

V is TRBV19 and J is TRBJ2-7, with D maybe TRBD1 (6 bases). The CDR3 contains 15 residues. Per germline, CDR1 LNHDA and CDR2 SQIVND (reference sequence). Between the trimmed V and J ends, which lost 5 bases and 2 bases, there was a span of 16 bases. The CDR3 loop reads CASSFRDNFPYEQYF. As DNA, the CDR3 is TGTGCCAGTAGTTTCCGGGACAACTTTCCCTACGAGCAGTACTTC. Full variable domain (missing parts from reference TRBV19 and TRBJ2-7): DGGITQSPKYLFRKEGQNVTLSCEQNLNHDAMYWYRQDPGQGLRLIYYSQIVNDFQKGDIAEGYSVSREKKESFPLTVTSAQKNPTAFYLCASSFRDNFPYEQYFGPGTRLTVT.

CDR3 loop: CASSLGTKQFF. In DNA form, the CDR3 reads TGTGCCAGCAGCCTAGGGACAAAGCAGTTCTTC. V is TRBV12-3 or TRBV12-4 and J is TRBJ2-1, with D possibly being TRBD1 (6 bases). V gave up 6 bases and J gave up 11 bases, with 11 bases separating them. The CDR3 contains 11 residues.

The genes are TRBV6-5 and TRBJ1-2, with D unresolved. Trimming stripped 5 bases from V and 5 bases from J, with 12 bases between. The CDR3 is 13 amino acids. Germline values: CDR1 MNHEY, CDR2 SVGAGI. CDR3 DNA: TGTGCCAGCAGTAAGCAACGGAGGTATGGCTACACCTTC. Its translation: CASSKQRRYGYTF.

The chain employs TRBV5-1 and TRBJ2-5; 10 bases fit TRBD1. V shed 4 bases and J 5 bases; nucleotides not matched to a gene: 11. Germline V gene data show CDR1 as SGHRS and CDR2 as YFSETQ. The CDR3 consists of 16 residues. The CDR3 spells CASSPATTGGVETQYF. In DNA form, the CDR3 reads TGCGCCAGCAGCCCAGCTACGACAGGGGGCGTCGAGACCCAGTACTTC.

This rearrangement joins TRBV28 to TRBJ1-2; perhaps TRBD1 as D (6 bases). Per germline, CDR1 MDHEN and CDR2 SYDVKM. Trimming stripped 5 bases from V and 2 bases from J, with 9 bases between. The CDR3 is 13 amino acids. As DNA, the CDR3 is TGTGCCAGCAGTGCGAGGGGGAACTATGGCTACACCTTC. Translation: CASSARGNYGYTF.

This clone was detected a few times. This chain links TRBV5-3 with TRBJ2-2, with D possibly being TRBD2 (5 bases). TRBV5-3 is given ORF status, its function remaining uncertain. With 6 bases removed from V and 5 bases from J, the gap between germline ends came to 11 bases. There are 13 residues in the CDR3. Written as DNA, the CDR3 is TGTGCCAGAAAGCTAGCTCAAACCGGGGAGCTGTTTTTT. Its translation is CARKLAQTGELFF.

V is TRBV10-3 and J is TRBJ2-2, with D tentatively TRBD1 (6 bases). The CDR3 is made up of 13 amino acids. CDR1 and CDR2 (germline): ENHRY, SYGVKD. Trimming removed 7 bases from V and 5 bases from J, with 11 bases in between. In DNA form, the CDR3 reads TGTGCCATCAATCATCAGGGGACCGGGGAGCTGTTTTTT. It specifies CAINHQGTGELFF.